These T cell receptor beta chains were read from a single sample in a study of OX40 agonist ivuxolimab in advanced cancers. Clones were read by immunoSEQ multiplex PCR, and TCRdb kept only the in-frame ones, dropping some. Of roughly 97,000 clones listed, about 86% are singletons. The specimen was CD4+ or CD8+ T cells sorted from blood, collected in a trial of the OX40 agonist ivuxolimab. The receptors come from an adult with an advanced solid tumor such as melanoma, head and neck, liver or kidney cancer. Each CDR3 is given with its conserved first and last residue. D genes are given only for firm matches. Not every row has a clone size; where given, it reads once, few, many or a size class.

>TRBV11-3|TRBD1|.|TRBJ2-6
CASSSGQGSTGANVLTF
TGTGCCAGCAGCTCGGGACAGGGGAGTACTGGGGCCAACGTCCTGACTTTC
>TRBV30|.|.|TRBJ1-4
CAWSAPWRNEKLFF
TGTGCCTGGAGTGCCCCGTGGAGGAATGAAAAACTGTTTTTT
>TRBV6-5|.|.|TRBJ1-5
CASSYRGNQPQHF
TGTGCCAGCAGTTACCGGGGAAATCAGCCCCAGCATTTT
>TRBV19|.|.|TRBJ2-3
CATRGVSTDTQYF
TGTGCCACCAGGGGGGTAAGCACAGATACGCAGTATTTT
>TRBV28|.|.|TRBJ1-1
CASIPAGGDTEAFF
TGTGCCAGCATCCCAGCGGGGGGGGACACTGAAGCTTTCTTT
>TRBV5-1|.|.|TRBJ1-2
CASSPQNTGSDGYTF
TGCGCCAGCAGCCCCCAGAATACAGGGTCGGATGGCTACACCTTC
>TRBV30|TRBD1|.|TRBJ1-2
CAWNGQGFGYGYTF
TGTGCCTGGAACGGACAGGGTTTCGGCTATGGCTACACCTTC
>TRBV5-5|TRBD1|.|TRBJ2-5
CASSVPGTGRIKETQYF
TGTGCCAGCAGCGTACCCGGGACAGGGAGGATCAAAGAGACCCAGTACTTC
>TRBV12-5|.|.|TRBJ2-1
CASGIGTYNEQFF
TGTGCTAGTGGGATCGGAACCTACAATGAGCAGTTCTTC
>TRBV7-8|.|many|TRBJ2-7
CASSLMGSYEQYF
TGTGCCAGCAGCTTAATGGGTTCCTACGAGCAGTACTTC
>TRBV12-1|.|.|TRBJ2-1
CASSYTTTSGRKGYNEQFF
TGTGCCAGCAGCTATACCACGACTAGCGGGAGAAAGGGCTACAATGAGCAGTTCTTC
>TRBV9|TRBD1|.|TRBJ2-1
CASSSGTGYSSYNEQFF
TGTGCCAGCAGCTCTGGGACAGGGTATAGCTCCTACAATGAGCAGTTCTTC
>TRBV20-1|.|.|TRBJ1-2
CSARGQAGYTF
TGCAGTGCTAGGGGTCAAGCTGGCTACACCTTC
>TRBV2|TRBD1|.|TRBJ1-2
CASRDREANFYGYTF
TGTGCCAGCAGAGACAGGGAAGCCAACTTCTATGGCTACACCTTC
>TRBV14|.|.|TRBJ1-1
CASSQLQNTEAFF
TGTGCCAGCAGCCAACTCCAGAACACTGAAGCTTTCTTT
>TRBV5-1|.|few|TRBJ1-1
CASSSGGGRYTEAFF
TGCGCCAGCAGCTCTGGAGGGGGACGATACACTGAAGCTTTCTTT